This entry lists 27 T cell receptor beta chains sequenced from one sample in a study of shared clonotypes between healthy human individuals (TCRdb year 2020). Libraries were prepared through the immunoSEQ multiplex PCR assay. TCRdb carries this immuneACCESS record with in-frame sequences only. Its versions omit some clonotypes, under half of them owing to an unresolved V gene in the studies checked, with the rest unexplained. This sample holds some 480,000 clones; around 80% were observed only once. Approximately 12% of the sample belongs to the ten largest clones. The sample taken for sequencing was PBMCs. Receptors originate from a woman between 40 and 55 years old in good health. Some clones in this sample may be carry-over from other donors' samples.

The chain carries TRBV10-3 and TRBJ2-7; D is perhaps TRBD2 (6 bases). V was clipped by 4 bases and J by 1 base, with 8 bases between them. Germline CDR1 is ENHRY and CDR2 is SYGVKD. This CDR3 has 13 residues. CDR3: CAISGGESYEQYF. The CDR3, as DNA: TGTGCCATCAGTGGGGGGGAGTCCTACGAGCAGTACTTC.

The chain is built from TRBV7-3 and TRBJ1-1, with unresolved D. V lost 5 bases, J lost 1 base, and 8 bases lay in between. This CDR3 has 13 residues. Germline CDR1 is SGHTA and CDR2 is FQGTGA. The CDR3 DNA reads TGTGCCAGCAGCGACACACCGAACACTGAAGCTTTCTTT. It codes for CASSDTPNTEAFF.

The chain couples TRBV6-5 to TRBJ2-5; maybe TRBD2 (5 bases). The CDR3 totals 14 residues. V lost 7 bases to trimming and J lost 5 bases, with 17 bases between them. Germline-derived CDR1 and CDR2 are MNHEY and SVGAGI. CDR3 loop: CASTKRTGGETQYF. The CDR3 coding sequence is TGTGCCAGCACCAAACGGACGGGCGGGGAGACCCAGTACTTC.

This rearrangement joins TRBV28 to TRBJ1-4, with a weak D call TRBD1 (6 bases). Per the germline V gene, CDR1 is MDHEN and CDR2 is SYDVKM. The CDR3 loop spans 13 amino acids. Between the trimmed V and J ends, which lost 2 bases and 8 bases, there was a span of 9 bases. Here the CDR3 DNA reads TGTGCCAGCAGTTTACCAGGGGCCGAAAAACTGTTTTTT. Protein sequence: CASSLPGAEKLFF. Full variable domain (missing parts from reference TRBV28 and TRBJ1-4): DVKVTQSSRYLVKRTGEKVFLECVQDMDHENMFWYRQDPGLGLRLIYFSYDVKMKEKGDIPEGYSVSREKKERFSLILESASTNQTSMYLCASSLPGAEKLFFGSGTQLSVL.

V is TRBV15 and J is TRBJ1-4, with D perhaps matching TRBD1 (5 bases). The CDR3 has 16 residues. Germline CDR1 is LNHNV and CDR2 is YYDKDF (reference sequence). V was cut by 0 bases and J by 6 bases, with 14 bases left in between. The CDR3 here is CATSRDLPGGDEKLFF. Here the CDR3 DNA reads TGTGCCACCAGCAGAGATCTCCCGGGGGGGGATGAAAAACTGTTTTTT.

This clone occurred once. J is TRBJ2-3 and V is TRBV5-1; either TRBD1 or TRBD2 may supply D (5 bases each). The CDR3 extends over 13 amino acids. From germline, CDR1 is SGHRS and CDR2 YFSETQ. The V gene lost 1 base and the J gene lost 4 bases, with 7 bases spanning the gap. The CDR3 protein is CASSLMGADTQYF. CDR3 bases: TGCGCCAGCAGCTTGATGGGGGCAGATACGCAGTATTTT.

The rearrangement links TRBV19 to TRBJ2-7; 11 nucleotides line up with TRBD2. Per germline, CDR1 LNHDA and CDR2 SQIVND (reference sequence). This CDR3 contains 15 residues. The ends lost 4 bases at V and 6 bases at J; junction bases unmatched: 8. In DNA, the CDR3 is TGTGCCAGTAGTACCCGACTAGCGGGAAGTATCGAGCAGTACTTC. Translating gives CASSTRLAGSIEQYF.

As to this clone: A far larger clone is a single base away, which makes a read error likely. This sample includes further DNA sequences coding for the same CDR3. The V call is TRBV28, the J call TRBJ1-1; TRBD1 matches 8 bases. The CDR3 runs 15 residues. CDR1 and CDR2 from the germline V gene are MDHEN and SYDVKM. In DNA form, the CDR3 reads TGTGCCAGCAGCCCCGGGACAGGACACTCCACTGAAGCCTTCTTT. This translates into CASSPGTGHSTEAFF.

CDR3 residues: CASSTGQYNEQFF. The CDR3 coding sequence is TGTGCCAGCAGTACGGGACAGTACAATGAGCAGTTCTTC. This sequence joins TRBV6-5 and TRBJ2-1; 7 positions match TRBD1. The CDR3 is 13 residues long. V trimming: 5 bases; J trimming: 4 bases; junction bases outside the gene matches: 2. The germline gives CDR1 MNHEY, CDR2 SVGAGI.

The sample holds one count of this clone. This rearrangement joins TRBV5-1 to TRBJ1-2; no reliable D call. This CDR3 comprises 13 residues. The V and J ends lost 0 bases and 3 bases respectively, with 6 bases between them. Per the germline V gene, CDR1 is SGHRS and CDR2 is YFSETQ. CDR3 bases: TGCGCCAGCAGCTTGGATCGGGACTATGGCTACACCTTC. As protein: CASSLDRDYGYTF.

The chain has TRBV6-4 and TRBJ1-1, with D uncertain. CDR3 length: 13 residues. Between the trimmed V and J ends, which lost 2 bases and 1 base, there was a span of 5 bases. Germline V CDR1 and CDR2: MRHNA, SNTAGT. The CDR3 DNA sequence: TGTGCCAGCAGTGACAAGTCGAACACTGAAGCTTTCTTT. This encodes CASSDKSNTEAFF.

The genes are TRBV7-2 and TRBJ2-7; 8 nucleotides match TRBD2. V lost 5 bases and J lost 4; bases outside the gene matches: 10. The CDR3 spans 15 residues. The germline CDR1 and CDR2 sequences are SGHTA and FQGNSA. In nucleotides, the CDR3 is TGTGCCAGCAGCACTACTAGCGGAGGTAATTACGAGCAGTACTTC. It translates to CASSTTSGGNYEQYF.

The chain employs TRBV5-1 and TRBJ2-2; 7 bases align to TRBD1. CDR3 length: 16 amino acids. Germline V gene sequence: CDR1 SGHRS, CDR2 YFSETQ. V trimming: 0 bases; J trimming: 0 bases; junction bases outside the gene matches: 2. The CDR3 nucleotides read TGCGCCAGCAGCTTGGTTGGGACAGCGAACACCGGGGAGCTGTTTTTT. Its translation: CASSLVGTANTGELFF.

The J gene is TRBJ2-5, the V gene TRBV7-9; D perhaps matches TRBD2 (6 bases). Germline V gene data show CDR1 as SEHNR and CDR2 as FQNEAQ (reference sequence). Trimming pared 5 bases from V and 5 bases from J, leaving 9 bases between. The CDR3 covers 12 residues. In nucleotides, the CDR3 is TGTGCCAGCAGCAGGGAGGAGGAGACCCAGTACTTC. The encoded protein is CASSREEETQYF. The full variable domain, rest sourced from reference TRBV7-9 and TRBJ2-5, is DTGVSQNPRHKITKRGQNVTFRCDPISEHNRLYWYRQTLGQGPEFLTYFQNEAQLEKSRLLSDRFSAERPKGSFSTLEIQRTEQGDSAMYLCASSREEETQYFGPGTRLLVL.

V gene TRBV6-6 combines with J gene TRBJ1-3; unclear D gene. There are 14 residues in the CDR3. V was shortened by 8 bases and J by 0 bases, with 11 bases between the two germline ends. Germline-derived CDR1 and CDR2 are MNHNY and SVGAGI (reference sequence). CDR3: CASSGGSSGNTIYF. The CDR3 DNA reads TGTGCCAGCTCGGGAGGAAGCTCTGGAAACACCATATATTTT.

The chain uses TRBV5-4 and TRBJ2-1, with D possibly TRBD2 on 6 matching bases. This CDR3 has 13 residues. V was shortened by 4 bases and J by 7 bases, with 12 bases between the two germline ends. The germline V gene encodes CDR1 SGHNT and CDR2 YYREEE (reference sequence). CDR3 sequence: CASSGGKRNEQFF. The CDR3 coding sequence is TGTGCCAGCAGCGGCGGGAAGCGGAATGAGCAGTTCTTC.

V usage is TRBV5-4 and J usage is TRBJ2-7, with 11 bases identical to TRBD1. After removal of 0 bases from V and 3 bases from J, the junction contained 2 bases not matched to a gene. The CDR3 consists of 15 residues. Germline V gene sequence: CDR1 SGHNT, CDR2 YYREEE (reference sequence). The CDR3 bases are TGTGCCAGCAGCTTGGGGGGACAGGGGGGCTACGAGCAGTACTTC. Translation gives CASSLGGQGGYEQYF.

The V gene is TRBV20-1, the J gene TRBJ1-5; TRBD1 matches 7 bases. The length of the CDR3 is 10 residues. Trimming removed 8 bases from V and 5 bases from J; junction bases left unmatched: 0. CDR1 is DFQATT, CDR2 SNEGSKA, per germline (reference sequence). CDR3 DNA sequence: TGCAGTCAGGGGGATCAGCCCCAGCATTTT. This codes for CSQGDQPQHF.

V and J are TRBV27 and TRBJ2-1, with 11 bases identical to TRBD2. CDR1 and CDR2 (germline): MNHEY, SMNVEV (reference sequence). Trimming at V came to 1 base and at J to 6 bases, leaving 8 bases not matched to a gene. The CDR3 has 17 amino acids. CDR3 coding DNA: TGTGCCAGCAGTTTATACCGGGGACTAGCGGAGGCCAATGAGCAGTTCTTC. Amino acids: CASSLYRGLAEANEQFF.

The V and J genes are TRBV7-6 and TRBJ2-2, with TRBD2 identical over 12 bases. Trimming at V came to 9 bases and at J to 6 bases, leaving 2 bases not matched to a gene. CDR3 length: 13 amino acids. Germline CDR1 reads SGHVS; CDR2 reads FNYEAQ. For the CDR3, the DNA is TGTGCCAGTACTAGCGGGAGGTCCGGGGAGCTGTTTTTT. This encodes CASTSGRSGELFF. The full variable domain, its missing parts supplied by reference TRBV7-6 and TRBJ2-2, is GAGVSQSPRYKVTKRGQDVALRCDPISGHVSLYWYRQALGQGPEFLTYFNYEAQQDKSGLPNDRFSAERPEGSISTLTIQRTEQRDSAMYRCASTSGRSGELFFGEGSRLTVL.

A word on this clone: This sample also contains other DNA sequences that code for the same CDR3. The chain recombines TRBV5-1 with TRBJ2-7, with 9 bases lining up with TRBD2. Germline V CDR1 and CDR2: SGHRS, YFSETQ. CDR3 length: 15 amino acids. J gave up 1 base and V 4 bases, and 6 bases lay outside the gene matches. The CDR3 region is CASSPTSGSSYEQYF. As DNA, the CDR3 is TGCGCCAGCAGCCCTACTAGCGGGTCGTCCTACGAGCAGTACTTC.

J is TRBJ1-4 and V is TRBV18; no clear D. CDR1 KGHSH and CDR2 LQKENI come from the germline V gene. V lost 2 bases, J lost 0 bases, and 10 bases lay in between. The CDR3 runs 16 residues. The CDR3 reads CASSPTVTATNEKLFF. Written as DNA, the CDR3 is TGTGCCAGCTCACCAACAGTTACTGCAACTAATGAAAAACTGTTTTTT.

The J gene is TRBJ2-1, the V gene TRBV7-9; D possibly corresponds to TRBD2 (6 bases). Trimming shortened V by 5 bases and J by 1 base, and 9 bases separated the two germline ends. Germline V CDR1 and CDR2: SEHNR, FQNEAQ (reference sequence). The CDR3 runs to 14 residues. CDR3 nucleotide sequence: TGTGCCAGCAGCCCCAGCGGGTCCTACAATGAGCAGTTCTTC. Its translation is CASSPSGSYNEQFF. Variable domain in full (rest from reference TRBV7-9 and TRBJ2-1): DTGVSQNPRHKITKRGQNVTFRCDPISEHNRLYWYRQTLGQGPEFLTYFQNEAQLEKSRLLSDRFSAERPKGSFSTLEIQRTEQGDSAMYLCASSPSGSYNEQFFGPGTRLTVL.

The chain has TRBV4-1 and TRBJ2-7; 9 bases agree with TRBD1. CDR3 length: 17 residues. The V gene's germline CDR1 is MGHRA and CDR2 YSYEKL. After removal of 2 bases from V and 4 bases from J, the junction contained 12 bases not matched to a gene. The CDR3 region has the DNA TGCGCCAGCAGCCAACATAGAGGGACAGGGTTTAAGTACGAGCAGTACTTC. Residues: CASSQHRGTGFKYEQYF.

This clone was observed a few times. The chain employs TRBV28 and TRBJ1-5, with 8 bases lining up with TRBD1. Germline CDR1 MDHEN, CDR2 SYDVKM. The CDR3 totals 14 residues. J lost 7 bases, V lost 5 bases, and 7 bases had no gene match. CDR3 sequence (DNA): TGTGCCAGCAGTATGGACAGGGAAGAGCAGCCCCAGCATTTT. It translates to CASSMDREEQPQHF.

This clone was seen only a few times. The chain carries TRBV23-1 and TRBJ1-5; D not resolved. TRBV23-1 belongs to the ORF category, with a function that is uncertain. The CDR3 has 13 residues. Trimming removed 9 bases from V and 7 bases from J, with 16 bases in between. This CDR3 reads CASVGGVRQPQHF. CDR3 bases: TGCGCCAGTGTGGGTGGGGTAAGACAGCCCCAGCATTTT.

This sequence joins TRBV30 and TRBJ2-5; weak D call: TRBD1 (6 bases). CDR3 size: 13 residues. Per germline, CDR1 GTSNPN and CDR2 SVGIG (reference sequence). Trimming shortened V by 2 bases and J by 5 bases, and 12 bases separated the two germline ends. CDR3 sequence: CAWSHRVMETQYF. The CDR3 nucleotides read TGTGCCTGGAGTCACAGGGTCATGGAGACCCAGTACTTC. Based on the CDR3 plus reference TRBV30 and TRBJ2-5, the full variable domain is SQTIHQWPATLVQPVGSPLSLECTVEGTSNPNLYWYRQAAGRGLQLLFYSVGIGQISSEVPQNLSASRPQDRQFILSSKKLLLSDSGFYLCAWSHRVMETQYFGPGTRLLVL.